Sequencing of this T cell receptor (beta chain) was carried out in a study of Tregs in tolerant kidney transplant recipients. Study-level results: In tolerant patients, donor-specific Tregs outgrew total Tregs, suggesting antigen-driven expansion. Activated donor B cell expansion appeared to reveal the most relevant donor-specific TCRbeta repertoire. Biological reproducibility was not directly addressed in this study.

On this clone: Its antigen is not known.

V lost 2 bases and J lost 0; bases outside the gene matches: 10. Germline CDR1 is SGHNT and CDR2 is YYREEE (reference sequence). CDR3 size: 17 residues. TCRdb keeps only in-frame clones here, not all; method: immunoSEQ multiplex PCR. This table holds nearly 50,000 clones, approximately 89% found once. Recipients received nonmyeloablative bone marrow transplants from related graft donors, with transient mixed chimerism. This receptor was obtained from a human patient who received a combined kidney and bone marrow transplant. Some T cells may have come from the graft donor. The chain joins TRBV5-4 to TRBJ2-5; TRBD2 matches 7 bases. Sequencing used CD8+ T cells from blood (PBMCs), obtained 12 months after the transplant. In DNA, the CDR3 is TGTGCCAGCAGCTTACCTTTGATCGCGGGGGACCAAGAGACCCAGTACTTC. It codes for CASSLPLIAGDQETQYF.